A selection of T cell receptor beta chains follows, all from one sample in a study of blood T cell repertoires in COVID-19. Repertoires were generated with immunoSEQ multiplex PCR, while TCRdb's copy carries only in-frame clones and drops some. The data contain 300,000 to 400,000 clones, roughly 84% of them singletons. The sample comprised peripheral blood. These receptors came from a man aged 45-65 years with active or convalescent COVID-19. CDR3s leave out the opening cysteine and the closing phenylalanine or tryptophan. Only some rows state a clone size, as once, few, many or a class for expanded clones.

clone_size: -; j_call: TRBJ2-2; v_call: TRBV2; cdr3_aa: ASSDGGSNTGELF
clone_size: -; j_call: TRBJ1-2; v_call: TRBV30; cdr3_aa: AWSGMQGNGYT
clone_size: -; j_call: TRBJ1-2; v_call: TRBV6-5; cdr3_aa: ATKAGQGLYGYT
clone_size: -; j_call: TRBJ2-1; v_call: TRBV7-9; cdr3_aa: ASSSQGYEQF
clone_size: once; j_call: TRBJ1-1; v_call: TRBV12-3/TRBV12-4; cdr3_aa: ASSLRQMTEAF
clone_size: -; j_call: TRBJ1-2; v_call: TRBV2; cdr3_aa: ASSLQGITYGYT
clone_size: -; j_call: TRBJ1-2; v_call: TRBV7-9; cdr3_aa: ASSPPQGGYT
clone_size: -; j_call: TRBJ1-1; v_call: TRBV6-5; cdr3_aa: ASSYSPGSGTEAF
clone_size: -; j_call: TRBJ1-6; v_call: TRBV5-1; cdr3_aa: ASSEDLRGNSPLH
clone_size: -; j_call: TRBJ1-2; v_call: TRBV6-5; cdr3_aa: ASSFSADSGYT
clone_size: -; j_call: TRBJ1-1; v_call: TRBV28; cdr3_aa: ASQFDRNTEAF
clone_size: -; j_call: TRBJ2-7; v_call: TRBV27; cdr3_aa: ASSLLQSSYEQY
clone_size: -; j_call: TRBJ2-2; v_call: TRBV24-1; cdr3_aa: ATSDLEGSGELF
clone_size: -; j_call: TRBJ2-4; v_call: TRBV6-5; cdr3_aa: ASRSQGASGRIQY
clone_size: -; j_call: TRBJ2-3; v_call: TRBV27; cdr3_aa: ASSLNSGAGGGRGWTQY
clone_size: -; j_call: TRBJ1-4; v_call: TRBV5-1; cdr3_aa: ASSLGGRNEKLF
clone_size: few; j_call: TRBJ1-6; v_call: TRBV9; cdr3_aa: ASSIGQAGTSPLH
clone_size: -; j_call: TRBJ2-5; v_call: TRBV7-3; cdr3_aa: ASSLGRGETQY
clone_size: few; j_call: TRBJ2-7; v_call: TRBV2; cdr3_aa: ASTYSKRISSPYEQY
clone_size: few; j_call: TRBJ2-7; v_call: TRBV7-2; cdr3_aa: ASSSSGGDFYEQY
clone_size: -; j_call: TRBJ2-5; v_call: TRBV10-1; cdr3_aa: ASSEGGAQY
clone_size: -; j_call: TRBJ2-3; v_call: TRBV28; cdr3_aa: ASSPAGQGGTDTQY
clone_size: -; j_call: TRBJ2-1; v_call: TRBV4-2; cdr3_aa: ASGKSGRIDEQF
clone_size: -; j_call: TRBJ2-3; v_call: TRBV6-5; cdr3_aa: ASSRQGWGPDTQY
clone_size: -; j_call: TRBJ2-3; v_call: TRBV5-1; cdr3_aa: ASSQQGADTQY
clone_size: -; j_call: TRBJ2-5; v_call: TRBV6-2/TRBV6-3; cdr3_aa: ASSYRQFQETQY
clone_size: once; j_call: TRBJ1-2; v_call: TRBV29-1; cdr3_aa: SVVSGDRGYT
clone_size: -; j_call: TRBJ1-5; v_call: TRBV15; cdr3_aa: ATSGNRGTALTRWNQPQH
clone_size: -; j_call: TRBJ2-1; v_call: TRBV7-8; cdr3_aa: ASRLGGGFEQF
clone_size: -; j_call: TRBJ2-1; v_call: TRBV19; cdr3_aa: ASSTSGVGEQF
clone_size: -; j_call: TRBJ1-2; v_call: TRBV6-6; cdr3_aa: ASSLAGIFKYGYT
clone_size: -; j_call: TRBJ1-2; v_call: TRBV12-3/TRBV12-4; cdr3_aa: ASSRGALGYT